The entry below describes one TCR beta chain. This sample was included in a study of blood T cell repertoires in COVID-19. As for the study in general: Sites across the United States, Italy and Spain contributed samples from acute and convalescent COVID-19. Sample material is recorded as cDNA or gDNA derived from T cells, B-cell-depleted T cells, or PBMCs.

Authors' processing steps: Reference gene primer amplification gave nucleated cell count estimates. Assay used: immunoSEQ multiplex PCR; TCRdb lists only in-frame clones, some missing. Clonal size and the V and J genes are those of that table, whereas D and trimming came from the DNA. The repertoire includes approximately 150,000 clones, roughly 85% of them detected once, and roughly 2.6% sits in the top ten. Trimming pared 0 bases from V and 2 bases from J, leaving 19 bases between. Germline V lookup: CDR1 MNHEY, CDR2 SMNVEV (reference sequence). The CDR3 has 18 amino acids. The chain is built from TRBV27 and TRBJ1-2; perhaps TRBD1 as D (5 bases). The sample taken for sequencing was peripheral blood. The source of this sequence is a human donor with acute or convalescent COVID-19. The donor label of this sample is uncertain. The CDR3 bases are TGTGCCAGCAGTTTATCGGGCAGGGCACCCTCGATAAACTATGGCTACACCTTC. This translates into CASSLSGRAPSINYGYTF.